Listed below are T cell receptor beta chains from one sample, sequenced in a study of cytomegalovirus exposure and HLA in healthy donors. Sequencing used immunoSEQ multiplex PCR; TCRdb keeps in-frame clones, though not all of them. This sample yields about 160,000 clones, of which nearly 90% are seen a single time; about a tenth belongs to the top ten. Specimen: PBMCs. These receptors were collected from a woman between 18 and 29 years old in good health and CMV-seropositive. Both conserved end residues are part of each CDR3. The D gene is left open where the match is weak. For some rows the clone size is stated as once, few or many, or as a class when expanded; others skip it.

v_call	clone_size	j_call	d_call	cdr3_nt	cdr3_aa
TRBV29-1	-	TRBJ2-7	TRBD2	TGCAGCGTTGGGGGCTCGTCGGCGGGGGCCTACGAGCAGTACTTC	CSVGGSSAGAYEQYF
TRBV14	-	TRBJ2-1	TRBD2	TGTGCCAGCGGACTAGGAGGTGATGAGCAGTTCTTC	CASGLGGDEQFF
TRBV20-1	-	TRBJ1-1	-	TGCAGTGCTAGAGGGATTCGAGGCGCTTTCTTT	CSARGIRGAFF
TRBV7-2	-	TRBJ2-6	TRBD1	TGTGCCAGCAGCTCCCATAGGACAGGGACCAACGTCCTGACTTTC	CASSSHRTGTNVLTF
TRBV5-1	-	TRBJ2-1	TRBD2	TGCGCCAGCAGCCCTGGGACTAGCGGCTACAATGAGCAGTTCTTC	CASSPGTSGYNEQFF
TRBV18	-	TRBJ2-7	-	TGTGCCAGCTCACCGTACAGCACCTACGAGCAGTACTTC	CASSPYSTYEQYF
TRBV9	-	TRBJ2-7	TRBD2	TGTGCCAGCAGCGCTGAGCAGCGGGAGGCAAGTGGCGAGCAGTACTTC	CASSAEQREASGEQYF
TRBV27	-	TRBJ2-7	TRBD1	TGTGCCAGCAGTGGGGACAGGGTAGGCGAGCAGTACTTC	CASSGDRVGEQYF
TRBV30	once	TRBJ2-2	-	TGTGCCTGGGGCAACCGTGTGGAGCTGTTTTTT	CAWGNRVELFF
TRBV29-1	-	TRBJ2-5	TRBD2	TGCAGCGTTCGGAACGGGAGGTTGGAGACCCAGTACTTC	CSVRNGRLETQYF
TRBV6-5	-	TRBJ1-5	-	TGTGCCACTAGAACATCAGGCAATCAGCCCCAGCATTTT	CATRTSGNQPQHF
TRBV5-1	-	TRBJ2-4	TRBD2	TGCGCCAGCAGCCCGGGACTAGCGGGGGGAGCCAAAAACATTCAGTACTTC	CASSPGLAGGAKNIQYF
TRBV9	few	TRBJ1-3	TRBD1	TGTGCCAGCAGCGGACGACAGGGCCCAAACACCATATATTTT	CASSGRQGPNTIYF
TRBV5-5	-	TRBJ1-2	-	TGTGCCAGCAGCGGCCAGGCGTGGGCGCCCACTAACTATGGCTACACCTTC	CASSGQAWAPTNYGYTF
TRBV19	-	TRBJ2-7	TRBD1	TGTGCCAGTAGTGCCCGGGACAGGTGGAGATCGGTCACCTACGAGCAGTACTTC	CASSARDRWRSVTYEQYF
TRBV21-1	-	TRBJ2-3	-	TGTGCCAGCAGCCAAAAGAAAGGGACCCAGGGGTCAGATACGCAGTATTTT	CASSQKKGTQGSDTQYF
TRBV27	-	TRBJ2-2	TRBD1	TGTGCCAGCAGCCAACAGGGGGCGAACACCGGGGAGCTGTTTTTT	CASSQQGANTGELFF